A selection of T cell receptor beta chains follows, all from one sample in a study of beta chain features in type 1 diabetes. Sequencing used immunoSEQ multiplex PCR; TCRdb keeps in-frame clones, though not all of them. The repertoire has 620,000 or so clones, roughly 15% of them found once; the top ten carry about 0.087%. The sequenced sample was naive CD4+ T cells from blood. The source is a man aged 18-30 years in good health. Each CDR3 is given with its conserved first and last residue. A D gene is named only where the DNA matches it firmly. Rows give clone size only sometimes, using once, few, many, or a class for an expanded clone.

v_gene	j_gene	d_gene	abundance	CDR3aa	CDR3nt
TRBV7-2	TRBJ2-3	NA	few	CASSLAGYTDTQYF	TGTGCCAGCAGCTTAGCGGGGTACACAGATACGCAGTATTTT
TRBV25-1	TRBJ2-2	NA	few	CASRDDRSTGELFF	TGTGCCAGCAGAGACGACAGGAGCACCGGGGAGCTGTTTTTT
TRBV13	TRBJ2-7	NA	NA	CASSYRGIYEQYF	TGTGCCAGCAGCTATCGGGGGATATACGAGCAGTACTTC
TRBV7-9	TRBJ1-3	NA	NA	CASSLLPGGGNTIYF	TGTGCCAGCAGCTTGTTACCCGGGGGAGGAAACACCATATATTTT
TRBV11-1	TRBJ2-1	NA	few	CASSLAGVREQFF	TGTGCCAGCAGCTTAGCGGGTGTACGTGAGCAGTTCTTC
TRBV7-3	TRBJ2-1	NA	NA	CASSKGVNEQFF	TGTGCCAGCAGCAAGGGGGTCAATGAGCAGTTCTTC
TRBV10-3	TRBJ2-1	NA	NA	CAISTYSGTGYNEQFF	TGTGCCATCAGCACGTACTCCGGGACTGGCTACAATGAGCAGTTCTTC
TRBV5-4	TRBJ2-1	NA	NA	CASSRSGRKNNEQFF	TGTGCCAGCAGCCGTAGCGGCAGAAAGAACAATGAGCAGTTCTTC
TRBV21-1	TRBJ2-3	NA	NA	CASSKTLAGRCRGTQYF	TGTGCCAGCAGCAAGACCTTAGCGGGAAGGTGCCGGGGTACGCAGTATTTT
TRBV18	TRBJ1-1	NA	NA	CASSPELVVNTEAFF	TGTGCCAGCTCACCAGAGCTGGTGGTGAACACTGAAGCTTTCTTT
TRBV21-1	TRBJ2-5	NA	many	CASSKAQETQYF	TGTGCCAGCAGCAAAGCGCAGGAGACCCAGTACTTC
TRBV11-2	TRBJ2-4	NA	many	CASSLERSLQYF	TGTGCCAGCAGCTTAGAGAGGTCGCTTCAGTACTTC
TRBV15	TRBJ2-5	NA	NA	CATSRDPTGGETQYF	TGTGCCACCAGCAGAGATCCCACAGGTGGAGAGACCCAGTACTTC
TRBV7-6	TRBJ2-1	TRBD2	few	CASSLGRTSGRAEGTIDEQFF	TGTGCCAGCAGCTTGGGGCGAACTAGCGGGAGGGCTGAGGGGACGATCGATGAGCAGTTCTTC
TRBV27	TRBJ2-7	NA	NA	CASSSERPYEQYF	TGTGCCAGCAGCTCCGAGAGGCCCTACGAGCAGTACTTC
TRBV10-3	TRBJ2-1	TRBD1	NA	CAIRTTGGSYNEQFF	TGTGCCATCAGGACAACAGGGGGTTCCTACAATGAGCAGTTCTTC
TRBV5-1	TRBJ1-4	TRBD1	NA	CASSLDGTGHEKLFF	TGCGCCAGCAGCTTGGACGGGACAGGCCATGAAAAACTGTTTTTT
TRBV5-4	TRBJ2-5	NA	few	CASSTRTVQETQYF	TGTGCCAGCAGCACTCGGACAGTCCAAGAGACCCAGTACTTC
TRBV5-1	TRBJ2-1	TRBD2	NA	CGTSREGLSFVEFF	TGCGGAACCAGTCGGGAGGGCCTGTCTTTTGTCGAGTTCTTC
TRBV9	TRBJ2-2	TRBD2	NA	CASSPYLTPRTSGSGTGELFF	TGTGCCAGCAGCCCATATCTCACCCCCCGGACTAGCGGGAGTGGGACCGGGGAGCTGTTTTTT
TRBV14	TRBJ2-5	NA	few	CASSQGLSRGQYF	TGTGCCAGCAGCCAAGGGTTATCACGCGGGCAGTACTTC
TRBV6-6	TRBJ1-5	TRBD1	NA	CASSYGRGNQPQHF	TGTGCCAGCAGTTACGGCAGGGGGAATCAGCCCCAGCATTTT
TRBV4-3	TRBJ2-1	NA	many	CASSQERTSYNEQFF	TGCGCCAGCAGCCAGGAACGAACTAGTTACAATGAGCAGTTCTTC
TRBV5-4	TRBJ2-7	TRBD1	NA	CASSFWTGAGEQYF	TGTGCCAGCAGCTTCTGGACAGGGGCGGGGGAGCAGTACTTC
TRBV7-9	TRBJ2-5	NA	NA	CASSLRRRGLQETQYF	TGTGCCAGCAGCTTACGCCGTCGGGGACTCCAAGAGACCCAGTACTTC
TRBV4-3	TRBJ2-4	NA	NA	CASSQDLKNIQYF	TGCGCCAGCAGCCAGGACCTTAAAAACATTCAGTACTTC
TRBV5-1	TRBJ1-4	NA	NA	CASRRGDMGEKLFF	TGCGCCAGCAGAAGGGGCGACATGGGGGAAAAACTGTTTTTT
TRBV5-1	TRBJ1-1	NA	NA	CASSSTRANTEAFF	TGCGCCAGCAGCTCCACCAGGGCTAACACTGAAGCTTTCTTT
TRBV7-9	TRBJ2-1	TRBD2	few	CASSRTSGLTNEQFF	TGTGCCAGCAGCCGGACTAGCGGACTTACAAATGAGCAGTTCTTC
TRBV11-1	TRBJ1-1	NA	NA	CASSFDGRNTEAFF	TGTGCCAGCAGCTTCGACGGTAGGAACACTGAAGCTTTCTTT
TRBV10-3	TRBJ2-3	TRBD2	few	CAISLQRGGPSTDTQYF	TGTGCCATCAGTTTGCAGCGGGGGGGCCCTAGCACAGATACGCAGTATTTT
TRBV7-3	TRBJ1-2	NA	few	CASSSGQGYGYTF	TGTGCCAGCAGCTCGGGCCAGGGGTATGGCTACACCTTC
TRBV7-2	TRBJ2-7	NA	NA	CASSLVPAGREQYF	TGTGCCAGCAGCTTAGTCCCCGCCGGTCGGGAGCAGTACTTC
TRBV6-6	TRBJ1-4	NA	few	CASSYSRIDEKLFF	TGTGCCAGCAGTTACTCGAGAATAGATGAAAAACTGTTTTTT
TRBV5-6	TRBJ2-3	TRBD2	few	CASSLTSGSTDTQYF	TGTGCCAGCAGCTTGACTAGCGGATCCACAGATACGCAGTATTTT
TRBV7-2	TRBJ1-1	NA	few	CASSQSGQPNTEAFF	TGTGCCAGCAGCCAATCCGGACAGCCGAACACTGAAGCTTTCTTT
TRBV6-5	TRBJ1-2	NA	NA	CASSYSGSGHYGYTF	TGTGCCAGCAGTTACTCGGGGTCAGGGCACTATGGCTACACCTTC